This passage covers 2 T cell receptor beta chains from one sample sequenced in a study of shared clonotypes between healthy human individuals. TCRdb's copy holds only in-frame clones and misses some; the assay was immunoSEQ multiplex PCR. Of 2 million to 3 million clones in the sample, roughly 93% are singletons; the top ten hold about 0.39%. The specimen was naive CD4+ T cells from PBMCs. The subset was: CD45RA+ positively selected. These receptors all stem from a man aged 18 to 30 in good health. Some clones in this sample may be carry-over from other donors' samples.

This clone was seen only once. This chain uses TRBV29-1 with TRBJ2-7, with 7 bases lining up with TRBD2. V lost 6 bases to trimming and J lost 3 bases; unmatched junction nucleotides: 11. This CDR3 comprises 14 residues. CDR1 SQVTM and CDR2 ANQGSEA come from the germline V gene. The CDR3 sequence is CSVGRAGDLYEQYF. CDR3 DNA: TGCAGCGTAGGGCGGGCGGGAGACCTCTACGAGCAGTACTTC.

The chain has TRBV2 and TRBJ2-5; no clear D. Trimming cost V 2 bases and J 5 bases, with 9 bases left between them. Germline-derived CDR1 and CDR2 are SNHLY and FYNNEI. The CDR3 is made up of 13 amino acids. This chain's CDR3 is CASSERARETQYF. The CDR3 DNA sequence: TGTGCCAGCAGTGAACGGGCTCGGGAGACCCAGTACTTC.